The 9 T cell receptor beta chains reported below all come from one sample, sequenced in a study of blood T cell repertoires in COVID-19. Generated by immunoSEQ multiplex PCR, the TCRdb table keeps only in-frame clones and is missing some. The table shows around 500,000 clones, with approximately 87% occurring only once. The sample comprised PBMCs or T cells enriched from blood (not recorded which). The receptor set was obtained from a woman in her forties who had recovered from COVID-19.

This clone was seen only once. The gene calls are TRBV10-3 and TRBJ2-1; D perhaps matches TRBD2 (5 bases). V was pared by 3 bases and J by 7 bases, with 19 bases between. The CDR3 is 16 residues long. The germline V gene has CDR1 ENHRY and CDR2 SYGVKD. CDR3 sequence reads: CAISDFGSTPRNEQFF. CDR3 bases: TGTGCCATCAGTGACTTTGGGAGTACACCCCGAAATGAGCAGTTCTTC.

V is TRBV12-5 and J is TRBJ2-7; 8 bases are a match to TRBD1. The CDR3 has 14 amino acids. CDR1 is LGHNT and CDR2 is FRNRAP in the germline V gene. CDR3 sequence reads: CANPDRGSAYEQYF. CDR3 nucleotide sequence: TGTGCCAACCCCGACAGGGGTAGTGCCTACGAGCAGTACTTC.

The chain employs TRBV30 and TRBJ2-7; D call uncertain. The CDR3 length is 12 residues. V lost 1 base and J 6 bases, leaving 10 bases between the germline ends. Germline CDR1 GTSNPN, CDR2 SVGIG (reference sequence). CDR3 DNA sequence: TGTGCCTGGAGTGCTAGGCGTGGCGAGCAGTACTTC. Translation: CAWSARRGEQYF.

The chain uses TRBV4-1 and TRBJ2-7; D is ambiguous. Trimming left V 1 base short and J 2 bases short, with 12 bases between. This CDR3 comprises 15 residues. Germline CDR1 reads MGHRA; CDR2 reads YSYEKL. CDR3 residues: CASSQGPIGTYEQYF. DNA of the CDR3: TGCGCCAGCAGCCAAGGCCCAATTGGCACCTACGAGCAGTACTTC.

This clone appeared a single time. J is TRBJ1-2 and V is TRBV3-1 (or the pseudogene TRBV3-2); 8 bases map to TRBD1. Germline CDR1 LGHDT, CDR2 YNNKEL (reference sequence). The CDR3 loop spans 17 amino acids. The junction had 7 bases not matched to a gene; V was cut back by 1 base and J by 0 bases. CDR3 in amino acids: CASSQGVHRGANYGYTF. DNA of the CDR3: TGTGCCAGCAGCCAAGGGGTACACAGGGGGGCTAACTATGGCTACACCTTC.

The CDR3 bases are TGTGCCAGCACCTCAAGGAGGGGTAGCGGGAACAATGAGCAGTTCTTC. Its translation is CASTSRRGSGNNEQFF. This rearrangement joins TRBV7-9 to TRBJ2-1, with 8 bases matching TRBD2. The CDR3 loop spans 16 amino acids. The junction had 13 bases not matched to a gene; V was cut back by 7 bases and J by 5 bases. Germline V CDR1 and CDR2: SEHNR, FQNEAQ (reference sequence).

The J gene is TRBJ2-1, the V gene TRBV4-3; TRBD2 agrees at 9 bases. The CDR3 is 21 residues long. Germline assignment: CDR1 LGHNA and CDR2 YSLEER. With 4 bases clipped from V and 0 bases from J, the junction kept 19 bases outside the gene matches. CDR3 sequence (DNA): TGCGCCAGCAGCCCAAACTTAGGGGGCCTGGCGGGAGGGGTCTCCTACAATGAGCAGTTCTTC. Translating it yields CASSPNLGGLAGGVSYNEQFF.

The sample holds one count of this clone. This chain joins TRBV7-2 and TRBJ2-1; TRBD2 matches at 9 bases. CDR3 length equals 15 residues. V was pared by 1 base and J by 10 bases, with 8 bases of the junction left unmatched. Germline V CDR1 and CDR2: SGHTA, FQGNSA. This CDR3 is CASSLGREGIHEQFF. DNA for the CDR3: TGTGCCAGCAGCTTAGGGCGGGAGGGCATACACGAGCAGTTCTTC.

This chain joins TRBV6-5 and TRBJ1-1; a weak D match, TRBD1 (5 bases). The CDR3 loop spans 15 amino acids. Germline CDR1 reads MNHEY; CDR2 reads SVGAGI. The V and J ends lost 7 bases and 4 bases respectively, with 19 bases between them. The CDR3 region has the DNA TGTGCCAGCACATCCCACTTCAGCACAGGCACTGAAGCTTTCTTT. Translated: CASTSHFSTGTEAFF.